The text below deals with one T cell receptor (beta chain). Antigen specificity is unknown. The V gene end was trimmed by 3 bases and the J gene end by 3 bases; junction bases not matched to a gene: 5. Germline assignment: CDR1 MNHEY and CDR2 SVGEGT. This CDR3 has 14 residues. The sample belongs to a study of T cells in Graves' hyperthyroidism and ophthalmopathy. Study-level results: Blood also held most thyroid clonotypes expanded beyond 0.001.

RNA transcripts served as the template for amplifying TCR beta CDR3 regions. The HTBI primer set was used in a first-round RT-PCR of the TCR CDR3. TCRdb used MiXCR to reprocess the multiplex PCR reads, holding one entry per CDR3 protein. The sample holds approximately 560,000 distinct CDR3 sequences, 15% to 17% seen once. The sample consisted of blood. The chain couples TRBV6-2 or TRBV6-3 to TRBJ2-7; TRBD1 matches at 7 bases. The clonotype comes from a woman aged 30 to 39 with Graves' hyperthyroidism. CDR3 sequence reads: CASSYGPGGYEQYF. DNA for the CDR3: TGTGCCAGCAGTTATGGGCCAGGGGGCTACGAGCAGTACTTC.